The 13 T cell receptor beta chains below were found in one sample sequenced in a study of CD8 T cells in ankylosing spondylitis. TCRdb reanalysed the 5' RACE reads using MiXCR and keeps one entry per CDR3 protein. The table shows tens of thousands of distinct CDR3 sequences, with approximately 5.3% occurring only once. What was sequenced was blood, either unsorted or a sorted T cell fraction (not recorded which). The receptor set was obtained from a male donor with ankylosing spondylitis or in good health (not recorded which).

This clonotype was seen at least ten times. The chain recombines TRBV4-3 with TRBJ2-7; D remains unclear. Germline CDR1 reads LGHNA; CDR2 reads YSLEER. The V and J ends lost 0 bases and 1 base respectively, with 7 bases between them. The CDR3 contains 14 residues. The CDR3 loop is CASSQDGGSYEQYF. DNA of the CDR3: TGCGCCAGCAGCCAAGATGGCGGTTCCTACGAGCAGTACTTC.

This clonotype was found many times. The chain employs TRBV5-1 and TRBJ2-3, with D hard to call. The CDR3 covers 12 residues. Germline V gene sequence: CDR1 SGHRS, CDR2 YFSETQ. The V and J ends lost 0 bases and 4 bases respectively, with 3 bases between them. CDR3 DNA sequence: TGCGCCAGCAGCTTGGCGGCAGATACGCAGTATTTT. Amino acid sequence: CASSLAADTQYF.

The gene calls are TRBV12-2 and TRBJ2-7; TRBD1 is the table's D call, not checked against the DNA. TRBV12-2 is listed as a pseudogene. This CDR3 has 16 amino acids. The CDR3 loop is CASRQGGMLADYEQYF. CDR3 nucleotide sequence: TGTGCAAGTCGCCAAGGGGGTATGCTCGCGGATTACGAGCAGTACTTC.

This clonotype was counted at least ten times. This sequence joins TRBV2 and TRBJ1-5; D call uncertain. This CDR3 is built from 14 residues. CDR1 is SNHLY and CDR2 is FYNNEI in the germline V gene. Trimming took 5 bases from V and 1 from J, leaving 9 bases between them. CDR3 protein: CASSLGRSNQPQHF. The CDR3 region has the DNA TGTGCCAGCAGTCTTGGCAGGAGCAATCAGCCCCAGCATTTT.

This clonotype appeared many times. CDR3 amino acids: CASRGVFETQYF. CDR3 DNA sequence: TGTGCCAGCAGGGGGGTATTTGAGACCCAGTACTTC. The chain carries TRBV12-3 or TRBV12-4 and TRBJ2-5; D may correspond to TRBD1 or TRBD2 (5 bases each). The CDR3 is 12 residues long. V was clipped by 6 bases and J by 5 bases, with 10 bases between them.

There are many counts of this clonotype. This chain links TRBV29-1 with TRBJ2-1, with D unresolved. V lost 3 bases to trimming and J lost 4 bases, with 13 bases between them. This CDR3 is built from 14 residues. Germline V gene data show CDR1 as SQVTM and CDR2 as ANQGSEA. The CDR3 region is CSVERQLKYNEQFF. CDR3 DNA: TGCAGCGTTGAGCGCCAATTAAAATACAATGAGCAGTTCTTC.

This clonotype was observed many times. This chain links TRBV15 with TRBJ1-1; D possibly corresponds to TRBD1 (6 bases). Per germline, CDR1 LNHNV and CDR2 YYDKDF (reference sequence). Trimming stripped 0 bases from V and 2 bases from J, with 13 bases between. The length of the CDR3 is 16 residues. The DNA of the CDR3 is TGTGCCACCAGCAGAGACCGACTGGGGGGCAACACTGAAGCTTTCTTT. Translating it yields CATSRDRLGGNTEAFF.

At least ten counts were recorded for this clonotype. CDR3: CASSLTVEKLFF. The DNA for the CDR3 is TGTGCCAGCAGCTTAACGGTCGAAAAACTGTTTTTT. The rearrangement uses TRBV7-3 and TRBJ1-4; D is ambiguous. V lost 0 bases and J 8 bases, leaving 4 bases between the germline ends. Per the germline V gene, CDR1 is SGHTA and CDR2 is FQGTGA. The CDR3 has 12 amino acids.

This clonotype was counted many times. Here the CDR3 reads CSAPGQGRTEAFF. The CDR3 DNA sequence: TGCAGTGCTCCTGGACAGGGAAGGACTGAAGCTTTCTTT. The rearrangement links TRBV20-1 to TRBJ1-1, with 8 bases matching TRBD1. The germline V gene encodes CDR1 DFQATT and CDR2 SNEGSKA (reference sequence). This CDR3 has 13 residues. J lost 5 bases, V lost 5 bases, and 7 bases had no gene match.

As concerns this clonotype: This may come from a read error, since a much larger clone is one base off. The chain joins TRBV7-9 to TRBJ1-1; no firm D call. The CDR3 is made up of 14 amino acids. With 10 bases removed from V and 1 base from J, the gap between germline ends came to 16 bases. Germline CDR1 SEHNR, CDR2 FQNEAQ (reference sequence). The CDR3 is CATGPSVANTEAFF. The CDR3 nucleotides read TGTGCCACCGGCCCGAGTGTAGCGAACACTGAAGCTTTCTTT.

In regard to this clonotype: A much larger clone lies a single base off, so this may be a read error. The chain is built from TRBV11-3 and TRBJ2-5; 7 bases match TRBD1. The CDR3 has 14 amino acids. Germline CDR1 and CDR2: SGHNT and YENEEA. This CDR3 reads CTSSSRDSQETQYF. The CDR3 coding sequence is TGTACCAGCAGCTCGAGGGACAGCCAAGAGACCCAGTACTTC.

This clonotype was picked up many times. This chain uses TRBV10-1 with TRBJ2-3; TRBD1 matches 12 bases. The J segment lost 0 bases and the V segment lost 6 bases, leaving 10 bases of the junction unmatched. CDR1 and CDR2 (germline): WNHNN, SYGVQD (reference sequence). The CDR3 is 18 amino acids. CDR3: CASRGQGAFTESTDTQYF. The CDR3 bases are TGCGCCAGCAGGGGACAGGGGGCTTTTACCGAGAGCACAGATACGCAGTATTTT.

This clonotype was seen at least ten times. The rearrangement links TRBV5-1 to TRBJ1-4; 8 nucleotides align to TRBD1. The CDR3 spans 14 residues. Per the germline V gene, CDR1 is SGHRS and CDR2 is YFSETQ. The J segment lost 4 bases and the V segment lost 5 bases, leaving 4 bases of the junction unmatched. CDR3 sequence reads: CASSSDRDNEKLFF. CDR3 coding DNA: TGCGCCAGCAGTTCGGACAGGGATAATGAAAAACTGTTTTTT.